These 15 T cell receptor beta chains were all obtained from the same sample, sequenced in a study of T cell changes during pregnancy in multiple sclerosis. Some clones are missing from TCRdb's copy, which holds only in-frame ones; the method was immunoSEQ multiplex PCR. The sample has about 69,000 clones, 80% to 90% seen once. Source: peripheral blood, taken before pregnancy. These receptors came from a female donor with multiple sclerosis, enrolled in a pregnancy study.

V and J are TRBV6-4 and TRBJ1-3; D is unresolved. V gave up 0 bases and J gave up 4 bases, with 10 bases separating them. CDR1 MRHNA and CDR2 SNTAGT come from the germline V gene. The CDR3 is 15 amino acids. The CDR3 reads CASSDSQASGNTIYF. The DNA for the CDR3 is TGTGCCAGCAGTGACTCGCAGGCTTCAGGAAACACCATATATTTT.

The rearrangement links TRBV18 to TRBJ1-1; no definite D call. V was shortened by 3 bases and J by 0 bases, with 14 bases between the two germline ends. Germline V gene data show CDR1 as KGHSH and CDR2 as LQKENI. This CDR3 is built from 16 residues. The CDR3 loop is CASSPGRNYMNTEAFF. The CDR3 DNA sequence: TGTGCCAGCTCACCCGGCAGAAACTATATGAACACTGAAGCTTTCTTT. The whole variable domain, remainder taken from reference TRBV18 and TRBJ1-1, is NAGVMQNPRHLVRRRGQEARLRCSPMKGHSHVYWYRQLPEEGLKFMVYLQKENIIDESGMPKERFSAEFPKEGPSILRIQQVVRGDSAAYFCASSPGRNYMNTEAFFGQGTRLTVV.

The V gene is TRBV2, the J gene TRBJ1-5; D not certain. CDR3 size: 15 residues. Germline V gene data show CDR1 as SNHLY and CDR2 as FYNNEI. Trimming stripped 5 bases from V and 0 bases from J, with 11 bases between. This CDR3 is CASSLYGYSNQPQHF. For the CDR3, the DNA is TGTGCCAGCAGTTTATACGGGTATAGCAATCAGCCCCAGCATTTT.

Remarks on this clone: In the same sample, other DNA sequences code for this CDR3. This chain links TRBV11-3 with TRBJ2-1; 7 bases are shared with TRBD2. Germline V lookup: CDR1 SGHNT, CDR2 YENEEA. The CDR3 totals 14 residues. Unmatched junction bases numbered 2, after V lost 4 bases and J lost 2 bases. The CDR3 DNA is TGTGCCAGCAGCTCCGGACTAGCCTACAATGAGCAGTTCTTC. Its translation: CASSSGLAYNEQFF. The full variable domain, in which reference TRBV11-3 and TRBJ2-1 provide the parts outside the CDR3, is EAGVVQSPRYKIIEKKQPVAFWCNPISGHNTLYWYLQNLGQGPELLIRYENEEAVDDSQLPKDRFSAERLKGVDSTLKIQPAELGDSAVYLCASSSGLAYNEQFFGPGTRLTVL.

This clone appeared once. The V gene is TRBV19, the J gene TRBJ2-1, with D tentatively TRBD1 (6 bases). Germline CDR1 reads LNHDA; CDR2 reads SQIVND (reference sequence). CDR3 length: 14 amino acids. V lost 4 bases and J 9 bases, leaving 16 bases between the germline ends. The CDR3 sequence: CASSTTRDNSEQFF. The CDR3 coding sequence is TGTGCCAGTAGTACGACCCGGGACAACAGTGAGCAGTTCTTC.

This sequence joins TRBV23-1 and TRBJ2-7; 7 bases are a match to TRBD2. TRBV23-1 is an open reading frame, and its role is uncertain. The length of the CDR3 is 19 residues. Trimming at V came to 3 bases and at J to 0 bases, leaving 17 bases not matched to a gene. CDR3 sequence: CASSQARETCGTTSYEQYF. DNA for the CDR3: TGCGCCAGCAGTCAGGCCCGGGAGACATGTGGGACTACCTCCTACGAGCAGTACTTC.

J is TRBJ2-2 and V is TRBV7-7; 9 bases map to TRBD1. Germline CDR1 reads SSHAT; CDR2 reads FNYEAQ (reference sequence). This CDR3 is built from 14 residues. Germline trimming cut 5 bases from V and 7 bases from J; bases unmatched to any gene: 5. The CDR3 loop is CASSKGQGIGELFF. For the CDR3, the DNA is TGTGCCAGCAGCAAGGGACAGGGCATCGGGGAGCTGTTTTTT. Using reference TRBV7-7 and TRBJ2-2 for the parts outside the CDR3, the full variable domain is GAGVSQSPRYKVTKRGQDVTLRCDPISSHATLYWYQQALGQGPEFLTYFNYEAQPDKSGLPSDRFSAERPEGSISTLTIQRTEQRDSAMYRCASSKGQGIGELFFGEGSRLTVL.

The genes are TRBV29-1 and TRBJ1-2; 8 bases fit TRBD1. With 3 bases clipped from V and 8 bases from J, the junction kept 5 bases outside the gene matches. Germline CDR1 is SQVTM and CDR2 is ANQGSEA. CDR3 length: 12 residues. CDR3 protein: CSVDTSGGGYTF. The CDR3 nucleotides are TGCAGCGTTGATACTTCAGGGGGCGGCTACACCTTC.

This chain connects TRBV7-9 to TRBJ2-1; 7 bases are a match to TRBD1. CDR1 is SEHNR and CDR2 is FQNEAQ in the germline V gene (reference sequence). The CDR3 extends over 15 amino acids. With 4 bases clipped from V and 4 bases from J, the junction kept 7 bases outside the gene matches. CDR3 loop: CASSSNGTAYNEQFF. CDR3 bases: TGTGCCAGCAGCTCTAACGGGACAGCTTACAATGAGCAGTTCTTC.

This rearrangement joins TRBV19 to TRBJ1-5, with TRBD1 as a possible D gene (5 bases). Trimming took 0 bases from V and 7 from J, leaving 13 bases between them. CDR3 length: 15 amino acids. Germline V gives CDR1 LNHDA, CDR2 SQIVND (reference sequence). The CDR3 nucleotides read TGTGCCAGTAGTATAGATGGGGGGGGTCGACAGCCCCAGCATTTT. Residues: CASSIDGGGRQPQHF.

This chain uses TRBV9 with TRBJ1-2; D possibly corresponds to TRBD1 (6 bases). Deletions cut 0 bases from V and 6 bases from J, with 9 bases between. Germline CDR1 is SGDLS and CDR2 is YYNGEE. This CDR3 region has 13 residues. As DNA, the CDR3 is TGTGCCAGCAGCGTAGTCACAGGGAATGGCTACACCTTC. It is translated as CASSVVTGNGYTF.

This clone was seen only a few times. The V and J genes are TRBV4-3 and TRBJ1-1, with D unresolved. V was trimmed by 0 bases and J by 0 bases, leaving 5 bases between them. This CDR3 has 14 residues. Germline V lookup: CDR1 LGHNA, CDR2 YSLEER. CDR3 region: CASSQDSMNTEAFF. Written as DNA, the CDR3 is TGCGCCAGCAGCCAAGACAGTATGAACACTGAAGCTTTCTTT.

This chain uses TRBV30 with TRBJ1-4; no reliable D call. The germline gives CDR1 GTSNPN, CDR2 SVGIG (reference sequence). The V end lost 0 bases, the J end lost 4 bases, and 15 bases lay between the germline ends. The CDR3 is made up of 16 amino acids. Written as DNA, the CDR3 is TGTGCCTGGAGTGTATTGCGGGGAGGCCTTAATGAAAAACTGTTTTTT. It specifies CAWSVLRGGLNEKLFF.

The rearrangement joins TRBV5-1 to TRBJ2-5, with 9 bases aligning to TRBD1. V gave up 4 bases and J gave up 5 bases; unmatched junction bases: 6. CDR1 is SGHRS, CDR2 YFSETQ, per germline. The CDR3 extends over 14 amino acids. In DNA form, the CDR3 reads TGCGCCAGCAGCCCTGGGACAGGGAGGGAGACCCAGTACTTC. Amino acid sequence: CASSPGTGRETQYF.

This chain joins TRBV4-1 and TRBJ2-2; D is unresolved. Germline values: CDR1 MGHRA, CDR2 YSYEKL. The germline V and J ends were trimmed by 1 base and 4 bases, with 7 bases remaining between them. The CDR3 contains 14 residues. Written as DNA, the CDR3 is TGCGCCAGCAGCCAAGCAGTCACCACCGGGGAGCTGTTTTTT. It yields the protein CASSQAVTTGELFF.